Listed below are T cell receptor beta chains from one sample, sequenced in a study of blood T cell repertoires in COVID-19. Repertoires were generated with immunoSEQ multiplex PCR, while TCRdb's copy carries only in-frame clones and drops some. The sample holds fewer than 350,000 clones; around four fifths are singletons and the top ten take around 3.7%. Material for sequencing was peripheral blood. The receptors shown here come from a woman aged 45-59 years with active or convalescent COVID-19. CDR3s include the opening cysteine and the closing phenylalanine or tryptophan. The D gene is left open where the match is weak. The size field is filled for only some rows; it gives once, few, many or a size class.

CASTSRQLPTF TGTGCCAGTACCTCCCGACAGCTACCCACCTTC TRBV19 - TRBJ1-2 -
CASSLAAGGPYEQYF TGTGCCAGCAGCTTAGCGGCGGGAGGGCCCTACGAGCAGTACTTC TRBV7-6 TRBD2 TRBJ2-7 -
CSVGQGNTEAFF TGCAGCGTTGGACAGGGGAACACTGAAGCTTTCTTT TRBV29-1 TRBD1 TRBJ1-1 -
CASSPGLAGAEQYF TGCGCCAGCAGCCCAGGACTAGCGGGAGCCGAGCAGTACTTC TRBV5-1 TRBD2 TRBJ2-7 -
CASSFQGGYEQYF TGTGCCAGCAGTTTTCAGGGTGGGTACGAGCAGTACTTC TRBV27 - TRBJ2-7 few
CAWSARFKGANSPLHF TGTGCCTGGAGCGCCCGTTTTAAGGGGGCGAATTCACCCCTCCACTTT TRBV30 TRBD1 TRBJ1-6 -
CASSFGTSGPHTHF TGCGCCAGCAGCTTCGGAACTAGCGGGCCCCATACCCACTTC TRBV5-1 TRBD2 TRBJ2-7 once
CASSFITAGGPDEQFF TGTGCCAGCAGTTTTATCACGGCGGGAGGGCCCGATGAGCAGTTCTTC TRBV27 TRBD2 TRBJ2-1 -
CASSLGEYSNQPQHF TGTGCCAGCAGCTTAGGGGAGTATAGCAATCAGCCCCAGCATTTT TRBV11-2 - TRBJ1-5 -
CASSPGTGENQPQHF TGTGCCAGCAGCCCAGGGACAGGAGAAAATCAGCCCCAGCATTTT TRBV7-9 TRBD1 TRBJ1-5 -
CASSPGTGGTLYEQYF TGTGCCAGTAGTCCAGGGACAGGGGGCACCCTATACGAGCAGTACTTC TRBV19 TRBD1 TRBJ2-7 -
CASSSLGRARNYGYTF TGTGCCAGCAGCTCACTTGGCAGGGCTCGAAACTATGGCTACACCTTC TRBV11-2 - TRBJ1-2 many
CASSPWTGTSSGANVLTF TGCGCCAGCAGCCCGTGGACAGGGACCTCCTCTGGGGCCAACGTCCTGACTTTC TRBV5-1 TRBD1 TRBJ2-6 -
CASSRLYEQYF TGTGCCAGCAGCCGTCTTTACGAGCAGTACTTC TRBV3-1/TRBV3-2 - TRBJ2-7 -
CASSSGTSGSYEQYF TGTGCCAGCAGTTCCGGGACTAGCGGCTCCTACGAGCAGTACTTC TRBV2 TRBD2 TRBJ2-7 few
CASSPGTGFKNSPLHF TGCGCCAGCAGCCCTGGGACAGGGTTTAAGAATTCACCCCTCCACTTT TRBV5-1 TRBD1 TRBJ1-6 -
CATSFSWDRTNSPLHF TGTGCCACCAGCTTCTCCTGGGACAGGACTAATTCACCCCTCCACTTT TRBV15 TRBD1 TRBJ1-6 -
CASSQIELAGDEQFF TGCGCCAGCAGCCAAATTGAGCTAGCGGGAGATGAGCAGTTCTTC TRBV4-1 TRBD2 TRBJ2-1 -
CASSSGTGKYSGANVLTF TGCGCCAGCAGTAGCGGGACAGGGAAATACTCTGGGGCCAACGTCCTGACTTTC TRBV5-1 - TRBJ2-6 -
CATSRVGAGGQPQHF TGTGCCACCAGCAGAGTTGGTGCAGGGGGTCAGCCCCAGCATTTT TRBV15 TRBD1 TRBJ1-5 -
CATSSDSGRAYLFETQYF TGTGCCACCAGTTCAGATAGCGGGAGGGCCTATCTTTTCGAGACCCAGTACTTC TRBV24-1 TRBD2 TRBJ2-5 -
CASSLTSGSRGEQYF TGCGCCAGCAGCTTGACTAGCGGGAGTAGAGGGGAGCAGTACTTC TRBV5-1 TRBD2 TRBJ2-7 -
CAWSTIAGVSDTQYF TGTGCCTGGAGTACGATAGCGGGAGTGAGTGATACGCAGTATTTT TRBV30 TRBD2 TRBJ2-3 few
CASSTARGILSTEAFF TGTGCCAGTAGTACCGCAAGGGGGATCTTGAGCACTGAAGCTTTCTTT TRBV19 - TRBJ1-1 few
CASSDEGGYSNQPQHF TGCGCCAGCAGTGATGAGGGCGGGTATAGCAATCAGCCCCAGCATTTT TRBV10-2 - TRBJ1-5 -
CASSLLGDRGYEQYF TGTGCCAGCAGTTTACTGGGGGACAGGGGGTACGAGCAGTACTTC TRBV28 TRBD1 TRBJ2-7 -
CASSAWGLAGASGETQYF TGTGCCAGTAGTGCCTGGGGACTAGCGGGAGCTTCGGGGGAGACCCAGTACTTC TRBV19 TRBD2 TRBJ2-5 -
CASSMQRNTDTQYF TGTGCCAGTAGTATGCAGCGGAACACAGATACGCAGTATTTT TRBV19 - TRBJ2-3 -
CASSEAGREDRGIWWREDGYTF TGTGCCAGCAGTGAAGCAGGTCGGGAGGACCGAGGTATCTGGTGGAGAGAGGATGGCTACACCTTC TRBV6-1 - TRBJ1-2 few
CASNREWGNGNGYTF TGTGCCAGCAACAGGGAGTGGGGGAACGGTAATGGCTACACCTTC TRBV2 - TRBJ1-2 few
CASSYSQGNTEAFF TGTGCCAGCAGTTACTCGCAGGGGAACACTGAAGCTTTCTTT TRBV6-5 - TRBJ1-1 -
CASSWGTGSYEQYF TGTGCCAGTAGTTGGGGGACAGGCTCCTACGAGCAGTACTTC TRBV19 TRBD1 TRBJ2-7 -
CATGRGDAETQYF TGTGCCACGGGGAGAGGCGACGCAGAGACCCAGTACTTC TRBV12-3/TRBV12-4 - TRBJ2-5 once
CASSLNQGGYTF TGTGCCAGCAGCTTAAATCAGGGTGGCTACACCTTC TRBV7-9 - TRBJ1-2 -
CASSFSGTSGTRELFF TGCGCCAGCAGTTTCTCCGGGACTAGCGGGACCAGGGAGCTGTTTTTT TRBV5-1 TRBD2 TRBJ2-2 -
CASSEDSGTRDRRFYGYTF TGTGCCAGCAGTGAAGATTCGGGAACTCGGGACAGGAGATTCTATGGCTACACCTTC TRBV2 TRBD1 TRBJ1-2 -
CASSQAGTGISNQPQHF TGTGCCAGCTCACAAGCCGGGACAGGGATAAGCAATCAGCCCCAGCATTTT TRBV18 TRBD1 TRBJ1-5 -
CASGRSGLAAYNEQFF TGTGCCAGCGGGAGATCGGGACTAGCGGCCTACAATGAGCAGTTCTTC TRBV9 TRBD2 TRBJ2-1 -
CASSGLADLGRKETQYF TGTGCCAGCTCGGGACTAGCGGACCTAGGAAGGAAAGAGACCCAGTACTTC TRBV2 TRBD2 TRBJ2-5 -
CASSLQRGTSGDEQYF TGTGCCAGCAGCTTACAAAGGGGGACTAGCGGAGACGAGCAGTACTTC TRBV7-9 TRBD2 TRBJ2-7 -
CATSARGFTDTQYF TGTGCCACCAGCGCGCGCGGGTTCACAGATACGCAGTATTTT TRBV15 - TRBJ2-3 -
CASKRTANTGELFF TGTGCCAGTAAAAGGACAGCAAACACCGGGGAGCTGTTTTTT TRBV19 - TRBJ2-2 once
CASSFRVRRRDGYTF TGTGCCAGCAGCTTTCGAGTACGACGGCGGGATGGCTACACCTTC TRBV5-8 - TRBJ1-2 -
CASSLGLNTEAFF TGTGCCAGCAGCTTGGGGCTGAACACTGAAGCTTTCTTT TRBV5-6 - TRBJ1-1 few
CASSPQGTDTQYF TGCGCCAGCAGCCCGCAGGGTACAGATACGCAGTATTTT TRBV4-1 - TRBJ2-3 -
CASSFAGLRQETQYF TGTGCCAGCAGCTTCGCGGGACTCCGGCAAGAGACCCAGTACTTC TRBV7-9 - TRBJ2-5 -
CASSLSGLTLSTQYF TGTGCCAGCAGCTTGAGTGGATTGACACTCTCTACGCAGTATTTT TRBV5-8 - TRBJ2-3 -